These T cell receptor beta chains were read from a single sample in a study of CD8+ T cells in alopecia areata. Clones were read by immunoSEQ multiplex PCR, and TCRdb kept only the in-frame ones, dropping some. This sample has roughly 230,000 clones, with around two fifths found just once. The sequencing used CD4+ T cells sorted from blood, collected at roughly week 36, from a patient treated with tofacitinib. The receptors come from a human donor with alopecia areata. Both conserved end residues are part of each CDR3. The D gene is left open where the match is weak. Clone size is shown for a subset of rows, as once, few, many or a class of expanded clone.

abundance: few; d_gene: -; j_gene: TRBJ2-3; v_gene: TRBV13; CDR3aa: CASSPIRTDTQYF; CDR3nt: TGTGCCAGCAGCCCAATCCGAACAGATACGCAGTATTTT
abundance: -; d_gene: -; j_gene: TRBJ2-5; v_gene: TRBV5-1; CDR3aa: CASKNQETQYF; CDR3nt: TGCGCCAGCAAGAACCAAGAGACCCAGTACTTC
abundance: -; d_gene: -; j_gene: TRBJ1-2; v_gene: TRBV19; CDR3aa: CASSIPSRRANYGYTF; CDR3nt: TGTGCCAGTAGTATTCCAAGTAGGAGGGCTAACTATGGCTACACCTTC
abundance: -; d_gene: -; j_gene: TRBJ2-2; v_gene: TRBV11-2; CDR3aa: CASSPPSILGTGELFF; CDR3nt: TGTGCCAGCAGCCCCCCTAGTATCTTAGGTACCGGGGAGCTGTTTTTT
abundance: -; d_gene: -; j_gene: TRBJ1-2; v_gene: TRBV6-5; CDR3aa: CASSYLGGLYGYTF; CDR3nt: TGTGCCAGCAGTTACTTGGGCGGTTTATATGGCTACACCTTC
abundance: -; d_gene: -; j_gene: TRBJ2-7; v_gene: TRBV2; CDR3aa: CASVSSYEQYF; CDR3nt: TGTGCCAGCGTCAGCTCCTACGAGCAGTACTTC
abundance: -; d_gene: -; j_gene: TRBJ1-1; v_gene: TRBV29-1; CDR3aa: CSVASTGRTEAFF; CDR3nt: TGCAGCGTTGCCTCGACAGGTCGCACTGAAGCTTTCTTT
abundance: -; d_gene: -; j_gene: TRBJ2-7; v_gene: TRBV4-3; CDR3aa: CASSRTVTNYEQYF; CDR3nt: TGCGCCAGCAGCCGGACAGTAACCAACTACGAGCAGTACTTC
abundance: -; d_gene: -; j_gene: TRBJ1-3; v_gene: TRBV7-8; CDR3aa: CASSWSEGNTIYF; CDR3nt: TGTGCCAGCAGCTGGTCGGAGGGAAACACCATATATTTT
abundance: -; d_gene: TRBD1; j_gene: TRBJ2-7; v_gene: TRBV7-9; CDR3aa: CASSRPQGEHEQYF; CDR3nt: TGTGCCAGCAGCAGGCCGCAGGGGGAACACGAGCAGTACTTC
abundance: few; d_gene: TRBD2; j_gene: TRBJ2-5; v_gene: TRBV30; CDR3aa: CAWSVPGGIQETQYF; CDR3nt: TGTGCCTGGAGTGTACCCGGGGGGATCCAAGAGACCCAGTACTTC
abundance: few; d_gene: TRBD2; j_gene: TRBJ2-7; v_gene: TRBV13; CDR3aa: CASSIGTVASGRAYEQYF; CDR3nt: TGTGCCAGCAGCATAGGGACAGTGGCTAGCGGGAGGGCCTACGAGCAGTACTTC
abundance: -; d_gene: -; j_gene: TRBJ2-2; v_gene: TRBV7-2; CDR3aa: CASSLSGELFF; CDR3nt: TGTGCCAGCAGCTTGTCCGGGGAGCTGTTTTTT
abundance: few; d_gene: TRBD1; j_gene: TRBJ1-1; v_gene: TRBV29-1; CDR3aa: CSGAHRGWNTEAFF; CDR3nt: TGCAGCGGGGCCCACAGGGGCTGGAACACTGAAGCTTTCTTT
abundance: -; d_gene: -; j_gene: TRBJ1-5; v_gene: TRBV30; CDR3aa: CAWNKGSNQPQHF; CDR3nt: TGTGCCTGGAATAAGGGTAGCAATCAGCCCCAGCATTTT
abundance: few; d_gene: -; j_gene: TRBJ2-1; v_gene: TRBV30; CDR3aa: CAWRKGNEQFF; CDR3nt: TGTGCCTGGCGGAAAGGGAATGAGCAGTTCTTC
abundance: few; d_gene: TRBD1; j_gene: TRBJ1-1; v_gene: TRBV30; CDR3aa: CAGRTGPHTEAFF; CDR3nt: TGTGCGGGGCGGACAGGACCACACACTGAAGCTTTCTTT
abundance: -; d_gene: -; j_gene: TRBJ1-5; v_gene: TRBV30; CDR3aa: CAWSYSNQPQHF; CDR3nt: TGTGCCTGGAGCTATAGCAATCAGCCCCAGCATTTT
abundance: once; d_gene: TRBD1; j_gene: TRBJ2-5; v_gene: TRBV25-1; CDR3aa: CASSASGTEYF; CDR3nt: TGTGCCAGCAGTGCCTCCGGGACAGAGTACTTC
abundance: few; d_gene: TRBD1; j_gene: TRBJ2-5; v_gene: TRBV29-1; CDR3aa: CSGGQGTQETQYF; CDR3nt: TGCAGCGGGGGACAGGGGACCCAAGAGACCCAGTACTTC
abundance: -; d_gene: -; j_gene: TRBJ2-1; v_gene: TRBV7-7; CDR3aa: CASSLELQVDEQFF; CDR3nt: TGTGCCAGCAGCTTAGAACTCCAGGTGGATGAGCAGTTCTTC
abundance: -; d_gene: -; j_gene: TRBJ2-3; v_gene: TRBV5-4; CDR3aa: CASSLSSSTDTQYF; CDR3nt: TGTGCCAGCAGCTTGAGTAGTAGCACAGATACGCAGTATTTT
abundance: -; d_gene: -; j_gene: TRBJ2-5; v_gene: TRBV7-9; CDR3aa: CASSLPLKETQYF; CDR3nt: TGTGCCAGCAGCTTACCCTTAAAAGAGACCCAGTACTTC
abundance: -; d_gene: -; j_gene: TRBJ1-1; v_gene: TRBV29-1; CDR3aa: CSARDTEAFF; CDR3nt: TGCAGCGCTCGGGACACTGAAGCTTTCTTT
abundance: few; d_gene: -; j_gene: TRBJ2-7; v_gene: TRBV7-9; CDR3aa: CASSLGSGEQYF; CDR3nt: TGTGCCAGCAGCTTAGGATCGGGAGAGCAGTACTTC
abundance: few; d_gene: -; j_gene: TRBJ1-2; v_gene: TRBV25-1; CDR3aa: CASRRDGHFYGYTF; CDR3nt: TGTGCCAGTAGACGGGACGGACATTTCTATGGCTACACCTTC
abundance: -; d_gene: -; j_gene: TRBJ2-1; v_gene: TRBV29-1; CDR3aa: CSVLQPSSYNEQFF; CDR3nt: TGCAGCGTCTTACAGCCCAGCTCCTACAATGAGCAGTTCTTC
abundance: -; d_gene: -; j_gene: TRBJ2-7; v_gene: TRBV6-1; CDR3aa: CASSVEGPYYEQYF; CDR3nt: TGTGCCAGCAGTGTTGAGGGGCCGTACTACGAGCAGTACTTC
abundance: -; d_gene: -; j_gene: TRBJ2-7; v_gene: TRBV29-1; CDR3aa: CSATYSSYEQYF; CDR3nt: TGCAGCGCAACCTATAGCTCCTACGAGCAGTACTTC
abundance: few; d_gene: TRBD2; j_gene: TRBJ2-5; v_gene: TRBV2; CDR3aa: CASSHGLARIETQYF; CDR3nt: TGTGCCAGCAGCCACGGACTAGCTCGGATTGAGACCCAGTACTTC
abundance: -; d_gene: -; j_gene: TRBJ2-7; v_gene: TRBV27; CDR3aa: CASSPLRGRYEQYF; CDR3nt: TGTGCCAGCAGTCCACTCAGGGGGAGGTACGAGCAGTACTTC
abundance: -; d_gene: -; j_gene: TRBJ1-2; v_gene: TRBV2; CDR3aa: CASSEVRPQHYGYTF; CDR3nt: TGTGCCAGCAGTGAAGTGAGACCGCAGCACTATGGCTACACCTTC
abundance: few; d_gene: -; j_gene: TRBJ1-5; v_gene: TRBV10-2; CDR3aa: CASSLSPGGVLGNQPQHF; CDR3nt: TGCGCCAGCAGTCTTTCTCCCGGGGGGGTACTGGGTAATCAGCCCCAGCATTTT
abundance: -; d_gene: -; j_gene: TRBJ2-5; v_gene: TRBV2; CDR3aa: CASSERELKAQYF; CDR3nt: TGTGCCAGCAGTGAAAGGGAGTTAAAGGCCCAGTACTTC
abundance: -; d_gene: -; j_gene: TRBJ1-3; v_gene: TRBV7-9; CDR3aa: CASSLVNLGNTIYF; CDR3nt: TGTGCCAGCAGCTTGGTGAACTTGGGAAACACCATATATTTT
abundance: few; d_gene: -; j_gene: TRBJ2-7; v_gene: TRBV7-9; CDR3aa: CASSLEGSRDEQYF; CDR3nt: TGTGCCAGCAGCTTAGAGGGTAGCCGGGACGAGCAGTACTTC
abundance: -; d_gene: TRBD1; j_gene: TRBJ1-1; v_gene: TRBV2; CDR3aa: CASSLQGEAFF; CDR3nt: TGTGCCAGCAGTTTACAGGGGGAAGCTTTCTTT
abundance: few; d_gene: -; j_gene: TRBJ2-3; v_gene: TRBV15; CDR3aa: CATSSREGGNTQYF; CDR3nt: TGTGCCACCAGCTCCCGAGAGGGTGGGAATACGCAGTATTTT
abundance: few; d_gene: -; j_gene: TRBJ2-3; v_gene: TRBV29-1; CDR3aa: CSVDISGTDTQYF; CDR3nt: TGCAGCGTCGACATTTCGGGCACAGATACGCAGTATTTT
abundance: many; d_gene: TRBD1; j_gene: TRBJ1-2; v_gene: TRBV27; CDR3aa: CASSFQGTGNYGYTF; CDR3nt: TGTGCCAGCAGTTTCCAAGGGACAGGGAACTATGGCTACACCTTC
abundance: -; d_gene: -; j_gene: TRBJ2-7; v_gene: TRBV6-5; CDR3aa: CASRQSRSSYEQYF; CDR3nt: TGTGCCAGCAGGCAGTCAAGGAGCTCCTACGAGCAGTACTTC
abundance: -; d_gene: TRBD2; j_gene: TRBJ2-6; v_gene: TRBV10-3; CDR3aa: CAIRGLAGPSGANVLTF; CDR3nt: TGTGCCATCAGGGGACTAGCGGGCCCCTCTGGGGCCAACGTCCTGACTTTC
abundance: once; d_gene: TRBD2; j_gene: TRBJ2-6; v_gene: TRBV5-1; CDR3aa: CASSFGLAGGRAFESVTF; CDR3nt: TGCGCCAGCAGCTTCGGACTAGCGGGAGGGAGGGCTTTTGAATCGGTGACTTTC
abundance: -; d_gene: TRBD1; j_gene: TRBJ2-1; v_gene: TRBV27; CDR3aa: CASRTVAGQGKYEQFF; CDR3nt: TGTGCCAGCAGAACGGTCGCGGGACAGGGAAAATATGAGCAGTTCTTC
abundance: -; d_gene: -; j_gene: TRBJ2-7; v_gene: TRBV5-1; CDR3aa: CASSLVVSSYEQYF; CDR3nt: TGCGCCAGCAGCTTGGTAGTGAGCTCCTACGAGCAGTACTTC
abundance: few; d_gene: -; j_gene: TRBJ1-1; v_gene: TRBV29-1; CDR3aa: CSVNELQGNTEAFF; CDR3nt: TGCAGCGTGAACGAGCTGCAGGGTAACACTGAAGCTTTCTTT
abundance: few; d_gene: -; j_gene: TRBJ2-5; v_gene: TRBV2; CDR3aa: CASRLQVETQYF; CDR3nt: TGTGCCAGCAGACTCCAGGTGGAGACCCAGTACTTC
abundance: -; d_gene: TRBD1; j_gene: TRBJ2-5; v_gene: TRBV9; CDR3aa: CASSVGTAQETQYF; CDR3nt: TGTGCCAGCAGCGTCGGGACAGCCCAAGAGACCCAGTACTTC
abundance: few; d_gene: TRBD1; j_gene: TRBJ2-7; v_gene: TRBV30; CDR3aa: CAWSGGTGGYEQYF; CDR3nt: TGTGCCTGGAGTGGAGGGACAGGCGGTTACGAGCAGTACTTC
abundance: few; d_gene: TRBD1; j_gene: TRBJ2-2; v_gene: TRBV7-2; CDR3aa: CASSWVAQGAQELFF; CDR3nt: TGTGCCAGCAGCTGGGTGGCACAGGGGGCGCAGGAGCTGTTTTTT
abundance: -; d_gene: TRBD1; j_gene: TRBJ1-2; v_gene: TRBV15; CDR3aa: CATSTLTGDDGYTF; CDR3nt: TGTGCCACCAGCACGCTGACAGGGGACGATGGCTACACCTTC